The 27 T cell receptor beta chains given below trace back to one sample, sequenced in a study of T-cell memory formation after mild COVID-19. TCRdb itself ran the 5' RACE reads through MiXCR, one entry per CDR3 protein. The table includes over 300,000 distinct CDR3 sequences, around a fifth detected once. Sequences were obtained from PBMCs or a T cell subset sorted from them (not recorded which). These receptor sequences come from a man in his late teens or twenties who had mild COVID-19 (a few samples of this study predate the infection). Cell type and time point are not known.

This clonotype came up a few times. The CDR3 spells CASSLSQYYGYTF. As DNA, the CDR3 is TGTGCCAGCAGTTTATCGCAGTACTATGGCTACACCTTC. The chain links TRBV27 to TRBJ1-2; no firm D call. The CDR3 covers 13 residues. Trimming took off 0 bases at V and 3 bases at J, with 5 bases between the two ends. In germline, CDR1 is MNHEY, CDR2 SMNVEV (reference sequence).

The chain uses TRBV11-2 and TRBJ1-2; D uncertain. The V gene's germline CDR1 is SGHAT and CDR2 FQNNGV. The CDR3 loop spans 16 amino acids. V lost 0 bases to trimming and J lost 2 bases, with 13 bases between them. CDR3 residues: CASSLDGTFSNYGYTF. The CDR3, as DNA: TGTGCCAGCAGCTTAGACGGAACCTTTTCCAACTATGGCTACACCTTC. The entire variable domain, with the rest obtained from reference TRBV11-2 and TRBJ1-2, is as follows: EAGVAQSPRYKIIEKRQSVAFWCNPISGHATLYWYQQILGQGPKLLIQFQNNGVVDDSQLPKDRFSAERLKGVDSTLKIQPAKLEDSAVYLCASSLDGTFSNYGYTFGSGTRLTVV.

In this sample, this clonotype turned up a few times. CDR3 in DNA: TGTGCCAGCAGTTTTGGTATAGGAGGTGGTAGGGAGCAGTACTTC. Protein: CASSFGIGGGREQYF. The chain combines TRBV12-3 or TRBV12-4 with TRBJ2-7; tentative D call: TRBD2 (5 bases). CDR3 length: 15 residues. The V end lost 3 bases, the J end lost 7 bases, and 19 bases lay between the germline ends.

The chain recombines TRBV2 with TRBJ2-7, with 8 bases fitting TRBD1. Germline CDR1 is SNHLY and CDR2 is FYNNEI. V lost 4 bases to trimming and J lost 3 bases; unmatched junction nucleotides: 2. The CDR3 spans 13 residues. The CDR3 loop reads CASSGGTGYEQYV. CDR3 bases: TGTGCCAGCAGTGGTGGGACAGGCTACGAGCAGTACGTC.

The chain recombines TRBV20-1 with TRBJ2-7; the D is unclear. In germline, CDR1 is DFQATT, CDR2 SNEGSKA (reference sequence). V lost 2 bases and J 1 base, leaving 12 bases between the germline ends. The CDR3 length is 14 residues. The chain's CDR3 is CSARPLTASYEQYF. As DNA, the CDR3 is TGCAGTGCTAGACCTTTAACTGCTTCCTACGAGCAGTACTTC.

This chain uses TRBV28 with TRBJ2-5, with 8 bases lining up with TRBD2. The V segment lost 7 bases and the J segment 5 bases; nucleotides outside the gene matches: 3. CDR1 is MDHEN and CDR2 is SYDVKM in the germline V gene. The CDR3 length is 12 residues. The CDR3 coding sequence is TGTGCCAGCACCGGGGGGGCGGAGACCCAGTACTTC. This translates into CASTGGAETQYF.

This clonotype was detected only a few times. DNA of the CDR3: TGCGCCAGCAGCCAAGAGCAGGGCCGGGAGACCCAGTACTTC. Its protein is CASSQEQGRETQYF. This chain uses TRBV4-3 with TRBJ2-5, with D maybe TRBD1 (5 bases). Germline V gene lookup returns CDR1 LGHNA and CDR2 YSLEER. Trimming took 0 bases from V and 5 from J, leaving 10 bases between them. The CDR3 has 14 residues.

Ten or more counts support this clonotype. J is TRBJ2-3 and V is TRBV10-3; a possible D gene is TRBD2 (5 bases). Trimming cost V 6 bases and J 4 bases, with 20 bases left between them. CDR1 is ENHRY and CDR2 is SYGVKD in the germline V gene. The CDR3 consists of 16 residues. This chain's CDR3 is CAISPGGGSLADTQYF. CDR3 bases: TGTGCCATCAGCCCAGGAGGAGGTTCTCTGGCAGATACGCAGTATTTT.

The chain employs TRBV29-1 and TRBJ1-1; the D gene is possibly TRBD1 (6 bases). Germline values: CDR1 SQVTM, CDR2 ANQGSEA. The germline V and J ends were trimmed by 7 bases and 8 bases, with 23 bases remaining between them. The CDR3 has 14 residues. The CDR3 here is CSAEGGRKGSEAFF. In DNA, the CDR3 is TGCAGCGCCGAGGGGGGGAGGAAGGGCAGCGAAGCTTTCTTT.

This clonotype was picked up a small number of times. The chain recombines TRBV6-1 with TRBJ2-1; either TRBD1 or TRBD2 may fit D (5 bases each). Germline lookup yields CDR1 MNHNS and CDR2 SASEGT. This CDR3 contains 13 residues. With 8 bases removed from V and 4 bases from J, the gap between germline ends came to 12 bases. The CDR3 reads CASGGSEYNEQFF. CDR3 nucleotide sequence: TGTGCCAGCGGGGGATCGGAATACAATGAGCAGTTCTTC.

The chain employs TRBV9 and TRBJ1-2, with a tentative D call TRBD1 (6 bases). The CDR3 is made up of 15 amino acids. The germline CDR1 and CDR2 sequences are SGDLS and YYNGEE. The V end was cut by 4 bases, the J end by 7 bases, with 20 bases between. CDR3 DNA sequence: TGTGCCAGCAGCCGGGACACCAACCCGGCGGGTGGCTACACCTTC. It translates to CASSRDTNPAGGYTF.

There are a few counts of this clonotype. The V call is TRBV20-1, the J call TRBJ1-2; possible D gene TRBD1, 5 bases. V lost 3 bases and J lost 4, with 18 bases in between. The CDR3 sequence is 15 residues long. Per germline, CDR1 DFQATT and CDR2 SNEGSKA (reference sequence). CDR3 nucleotide sequence: TGCAGTGCTAGTGCCACAGGACGAGGGCGCTATGGCTACACCTTC. Amino acids: CSASATGRGRYGYTF.

The rearrangement uses TRBV6-1 and TRBJ1-2; D ambiguous. The germline gives CDR1 MNHNS, CDR2 SASEGT. The V gene lost 4 bases and the J gene lost 2 bases, with 2 bases spanning the gap. There are 11 residues in the CDR3. CDR3: CASSVNYGYTF. The CDR3 coding sequence is TGTGCCAGCAGTGTAAACTATGGCTACACCTTC.

The V and J genes are TRBV4-3 and TRBJ2-3; possible D gene TRBD2, 5 bases. Trimming left V 6 bases short and J 1 base short, with 11 bases between. The CDR3 consists of 14 residues. Per the germline V gene, CDR1 is LGHNA and CDR2 is YSLEER. As DNA, the CDR3 is TGCGCCAGCAGTCGAGGGCTCGGCACAGATACGCAGTATTTT. Residues: CASSRGLGTDTQYF.

The sample holds many counts of this clonotype. This chain connects TRBV29-1 to TRBJ1-1; D is perhaps TRBD1 (5 bases). Germline V CDR1 and CDR2: SQVTM, ANQGSEA. The CDR3 length is 11 residues. The V and J ends lost 7 bases and 4 bases respectively, with 10 bases between them. The CDR3: CSGRQSTEAFF. The CDR3 nucleotides are TGCAGCGGACGACAGAGCACTGAAGCTTTCTTT. Supplemented by reference TRBV29-1 and TRBJ1-1, the full variable domain reads SAVISQKPSRDICQRGTSLTIQCQVDSQVTMMFWYRQQPGQSLTLIATANQGSEATYESGFVIDKFPISRPNLTFSTLTVSNMSPEDSSIYLCSGRQSTEAFFGQGTRLTVV.

V gene TRBV7-2 combines with J gene TRBJ2-3; D assignment may be TRBD1 or TRBD2 (5 bases each). The V gene lost 1 base and the J gene lost 1 base, with 15 bases spanning the gap. This CDR3 has 17 residues. Per germline, CDR1 SGHTA and CDR2 FQGNSA. CDR3 DNA sequence: TGTGCCAGCAGCTTAGGGGGGACCCCTAGCCGCACAGATACGCAGTATTTT. Translated, it gives CASSLGGTPSRTDTQYF.

This clonotype has a handful of counts. J is TRBJ2-1 and V is TRBV7-9; TRBD1 agrees at 8 bases. The V segment lost 6 bases and the J segment 3 bases; nucleotides outside the gene matches: 10. The germline gives CDR1 SEHNR, CDR2 FQNEAQ (reference sequence). The CDR3 consists of 16 residues. The CDR3 region has the DNA TGTGCCAGCAGACAAACCCAGGGGGCAGACTACAATGAGCAGTTCTTC. It yields the protein CASRQTQGADYNEQFF.

This clonotype was seen at least ten times. This chain uses TRBV6-2 or TRBV6-3 with TRBJ2-3; D is ambiguous. With 0 bases removed from V and 2 bases from J, the gap between germline ends came to 12 bases. CDR1 is MNHEY, CDR2 SVGEGT, per germline. The CDR3 has 16 residues. CDR3 amino acids: CASSYSTWTITDTQYF. CDR3 in DNA: TGTGCCAGCAGTTACTCGACATGGACGATCACAGATACGCAGTATTTT.

The chain recombines TRBV5-1 with TRBJ2-2; D possibly uses TRBD1 or TRBD2 (5 bases each). The CDR3 runs 16 residues. Trimming took off 0 bases at V and 4 bases at J, with 13 bases between the two ends. From germline, CDR1 is SGHRS and CDR2 YFSETQ. In DNA, the CDR3 is TGCGCCAGCAGCTTGGAACTAGGGGAAGGCACCGGGGAGCTGTTTTTT. Its translation: CASSLELGEGTGELFF.

This clonotype was counted only a few times. J is TRBJ2-1 and V is TRBV29-1; D is possibly TRBD1 (5 bases). CDR3 length: 12 residues. Germline V lookup: CDR1 SQVTM, CDR2 ANQGSEA. Trimming cost V 5 bases and J 2 bases, with 7 bases left between them. CDR3 region: CSVPGTYNEQFF. The DNA for the CDR3 is TGCAGCGTTCCAGGGACCTACAATGAGCAGTTCTTC.

This clonotype was detected only a few times. The chain has TRBV7-2 and TRBJ1-4; the D gene is possibly TRBD1 (5 bases). Germline CDR1 reads SGHTA; CDR2 reads FQGNSA. V gave up 2 bases and J gave up 3 bases, with 10 bases separating them. The CDR3 has 15 amino acids. The CDR3 DNA is TGTGCCAGCAGCTTACAGGGTACCTCTAATGAAAAACTGTTTTTT. Its protein product is CASSLQGTSNEKLFF.

The chain combines TRBV7-9 with TRBJ2-2, with D possibly TRBD2 on 5 matching bases. The CDR3 sequence is 15 residues long. The V gene's germline CDR1 is SEHNR and CDR2 FQNEAQ (reference sequence). The germline V and J ends were trimmed by 5 bases and 6 bases, with 16 bases remaining between them. CDR3 amino acids: CASSPYGTGAGELFF. DNA for the CDR3: TGTGCCAGCAGCCCATATGGCACCGGGGCCGGGGAGCTGTTTTTT.

This clonotype has a handful of counts. The chain links TRBV20-1 to TRBJ1-5; D is ambiguous. Germline V gene data show CDR1 as DFQATT and CDR2 as SNEGSKA (reference sequence). The CDR3 spans 13 residues. V lost 3 bases and J lost 3, with 9 bases in between. The CDR3 DNA is TGCAGTGCTAGGATTCCGAACAATCAGCCCCAGCATTTT. It specifies CSARIPNNQPQHF.

This clonotype was counted a few times. The chain employs TRBV7-2 and TRBJ2-2; D perhaps matches TRBD2 (5 bases). This CDR3 has 14 residues. V lost 2 bases, J lost 6 bases, and 10 bases lay in between. Germline V gives CDR1 SGHTA, CDR2 FQGNSA. The CDR3 DNA reads as TGTGCCAGCAGCTTAAGGGAGAGCGCCGGGGAGCTGTTTTTT. Protein sequence: CASSLRESAGELFF.

The gene calls are TRBV5-1 and TRBJ2-7, with a weak D call TRBD1 (6 bases). The V end lost 5 bases, the J end lost 0 bases, and 12 bases lay between the germline ends. The CDR3 spans 14 residues. Germline loops: CDR1 SGHRS, CDR2 YFSETQ. CDR3 in DNA: TGCGCCAGCAGGAGGACAGCGAGCTCCTACGAGCAGTACGTC. It is translated as CASRRTASSYEQYV.

The J gene is TRBJ2-3, the V gene TRBV29-1, with D perhaps being TRBD1 or TRBD2 (5 bases each). Germline V gene sequence: CDR1 SQVTM, CDR2 ANQGSEA. Trimming took off 5 bases at V and 3 bases at J, with 15 bases between the two ends. This CDR3 has 14 amino acids. The CDR3 DNA reads as TGCAGCGTTACGAGGGGTCGGAAGACAGATACGCAGTATTTT. Translated: CSVTRGRKTDTQYF.

The chain couples TRBV10-2 to TRBJ1-4; D is possibly TRBD1 (5 bases). Trimming left V 10 bases short and J 6 bases short, with 15 bases between. The CDR3 spans 13 residues. Germline-derived CDR1 and CDR2 are WSHSY and SAAADI. This CDR3 is CATLGRGDEKLFF. In DNA, the CDR3 is TGCGCCACCCTGGGCCGGGGGGATGAAAAACTGTTTTTT.